This record covers a single TCR beta chain. The trim removed 0 bases at V and 2 bases at J, leaving 1 base unmatched. The CDR3 is made up of 14 amino acids. Germline V lookup: CDR1 ENHRY, CDR2 SYGVKD. Per the original data handling: Using reference gene primer amplification, nucleated cell counts were estimated. The repertoire was sequenced with immunoSEQ multiplex PCR; TCRdb's copy has only in-frame clones and lacks some. V, J and clone size derive from that table, while D and trimming were established from the DNA sequence. In the table there are around 370,000 clones, around nine tenths of which are singletons. The source of the sample is a study of blood T cell repertoires in COVID-19. About the research overall: Sample material is recorded as cDNA or gDNA derived from T cells, B-cell-depleted T cells, or PBMCs.

The chain carries TRBV10-3 and TRBJ2-7; 7 positions match TRBD1. Specimen: peripheral blood. This TCR came from a woman in her 70s with COVID-19, enrolled during active disease. CDR3 nucleotides: TGTGCCATCAGTGAGTCGGGGACAGCCTACGAGCAGTACTTC. Its translation: CAISESGTAYEQYF.